This T cell receptor beta chain originates from a study of blood T cells in healthy people across ages. Points from the study as a whole: The fall in TCR beta diversity per million T cells was roughly linear with age.

The use of a sample-barcoded 5' primer and a J-beta primer mix characterized a second PCR of about 7 to 12 cycles. Per-sample output comprised a minimum of 2.5 million paired-end reads containing CDR3. TCRdb re-called the 5' RACE reads through MiXCR, storing one row per CDR3 protein. The repertoire has about 1 million distinct CDR3 sequences, roughly 45% of them found once; the top ten carry under 20%. As to this clonotype: Antigen specificity is unknown.

V lost 4 bases to trimming and J lost 7 bases; unmatched junction nucleotides: 8. The germline V gene encodes CDR1 MNHEY and CDR2 SMNVEV (reference sequence). The CDR3 contains 15 residues. The receptor comes from a woman aged 55-69 years in good health. The chain is built from TRBV27 and TRBJ2-1, with 9 bases that match TRBD1. Sequenced input: blood. The CDR3 coding sequence is TGTGCCAGCAGTTCCCCCGGGACAGGGTGGAATGAGCAGTTCTTC. This translates into CASSSPGTGWNEQFF.